Here is one T cell receptor beta chain with its context. These data belong to a study of blood T cell repertoires in COVID-19. At the level of the study: Whether acute or convalescent, the COVID-19 samples came from the United States, Italy and Spain. The analysed material was cDNA or gDNA that came from T cells, B-cell-depleted T cells, or PBMCs.

Authors' analysis steps: The assay estimated nucleated cells by amplifying reference gene primers. Clones were read by immunoSEQ multiplex PCR, and TCRdb kept only the in-frame ones, dropping some. That table furnishes V, J and clone size, whereas the DNA furnished D and trimming. This table has 430,000 or so clones, about 90% appearing once. Germline CDR1 is SGHNT and CDR2 is YYREEE (reference sequence). CDR3 length: 15 amino acids. V was clipped by 7 bases and J by 0 bases, with 11 bases between them. The sequence came from a young man with COVID-19, enrolled during active disease. This chain links TRBV5-4 with TRBJ1-6; D call uncertain. The sample was peripheral blood. The CDR3 sequence is CASSEASSYNSPLHF. The CDR3 nucleotides read TGTGCCAGCTCGGAGGCGAGCTCCTATAATTCACCCCTCCACTTT.